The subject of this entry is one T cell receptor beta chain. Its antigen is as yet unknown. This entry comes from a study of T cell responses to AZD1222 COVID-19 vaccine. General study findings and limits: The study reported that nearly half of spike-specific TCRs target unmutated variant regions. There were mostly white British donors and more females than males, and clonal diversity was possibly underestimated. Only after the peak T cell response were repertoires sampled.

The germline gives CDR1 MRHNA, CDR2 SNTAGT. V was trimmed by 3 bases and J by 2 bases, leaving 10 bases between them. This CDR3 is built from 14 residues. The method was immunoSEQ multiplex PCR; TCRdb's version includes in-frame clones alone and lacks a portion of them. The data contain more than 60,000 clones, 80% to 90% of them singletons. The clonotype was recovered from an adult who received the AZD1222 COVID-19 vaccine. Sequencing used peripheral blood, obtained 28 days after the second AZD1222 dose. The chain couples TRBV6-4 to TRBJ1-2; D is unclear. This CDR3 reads CASSEDGQNYGYTF. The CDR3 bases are TGTGCCAGCAGTGAAGATGGGCAGAACTATGGCTACACCTTC.